This TCR beta chain was sequenced during a study of OX40 agonist ivuxolimab in advanced cancers. Study in general: Three patients showed partial responses: one hepatocellular carcinoma and two cutaneous melanoma cases.

This CDR3 has 12 residues. The germline V gene has CDR1 SGHDT and CDR2 YYEEEE. Deletions cut 1 base from V and 5 bases from J, with 6 bases between. Study-level findings and limits: The antigens recognized by the expanded peripheral T cells, that is their antigen specificity, were not determined. CD8+ T cells averaged more expanded clones than CD4+. In the 0.1 to 3.0 mg/kg range, CD4+ and CD8+ blood T cells had expanded clonally by week 6.

As for this clone: Its antigen is not known.

Here immunoSEQ multiplex PCR was the method, and the copy in TCRdb shows in-frame clones only, minus some. The sample shows fewer than 95,000 clones, 92% of them seen only once. The clonotype was recovered from an adult with an advanced solid tumor such as melanoma, head and neck, liver or kidney cancer. The sequencing used CD4+ or CD8+ T cells sorted from blood, collected in a trial of the OX40 agonist ivuxolimab. This rearrangement joins TRBV5-6 to TRBJ2-5; D gene uncertain. DNA for the CDR3: TGTGCCAGCAGCTTGCGGTGGGAGACCCAGTACTTC. Residues: CASSLRWETQYF.